This TCR beta chain was recorded in a study of neurological immune-mediated disorders (dated by TCRdb to about 2019). About the investigation overall: Using UMI-based sequencing, the study compared peripheral blood TCR-beta repertoires from patients with HTLV-I-associated myelopathy (HAM/TSP), patients with multiple sclerosis, and healthy controls. Longitudinal HAM/TSP donors and healthy donors each had 3 time-points at intervals of about 3-45 months. The cohort was made up of approximately 65 subjects, consisting of around 15 HAM/TSP patients, 35 or so multiple sclerosis patients and about 20 healthy controls. Longitudinal samples, technical triplicates and paired sorted CD4+ and CD8+ T-cell subsets, alongside PBMC samples, were included among the approximately 110 TCR-beta libraries.

V lost 5 bases and J lost 1 base, and the count of bases not matched to a germline gene is 8. Including cysteine and phenylalanine, the CDR3 has 16 amino acids. CDR3 DNA is the only sequence kept; it has 48 bases, read in frame from the first base. CDR1 and CDR2 were assigned from the germline V gene as MDHEN and SYDVKM. Per the publication, the time point label means: longitudinal time-point 2. For unsorted PBMC libraries, 2 million PBMCs were used after storage in RNAlater at -80 degrees C until RNA extraction. Peripheral blood underwent Ficoll-Hypaque density gradient centrifugation to isolate PBMCs, which were then cryopreserved in liquid nitrogen. This clonotype was picked up many times. Its binding antigen is unknown. The record has no base qualities; no much larger clone is one base away. What the study reported, not specific to this receptor: TCR clonal expansion was highest in HAM/TSP patients and lowest in MS patients, with MS patients falling below even healthy controls. Expanded clones from different subjects shared no identical CDR3 amino acid sequences, which suggests that TCR-beta repertoires were private in all groups.

cDNA was synthesized by template-switch 5'RACE using a primer carrying a 10-nucleotide random unique molecular identifier by which each TCR transcript was tagged. Each sequencing run produced over 190 million TCR-beta sequences covering 15-18 subjects. The RNeasy kit was used for extraction of total RNA. TCR-beta VDJ regions were amplified with primers for the TCR constant region and the 5'RACE anchor, using the KAPA Real-time Library Amplification kit. A first PCR added sample indexes and Illumina adaptors, and a second PCR then raised library yield. The roughly 650 bp TCR product was size-selected on a 2% E-gel SizeSelection system after Ampure bead purification. Before pooling, library quality was checked on a Bioanalyzer, concentration was measured with Qubit, and libraries were quantified with the Kapa Library Quantification kit. Paired-end 2 x 150 bp sequencing of the libraries was performed on an Illumina HiSeq 2500. To increase sequence diversity, about 24-32% phiX was spiked into each library pool. In the source study's methods: Quality-filtered reads were processed with the UMI-based MiGEC pipeline, and over 85% of raw TCR sequences were removed by the MiGEC pipeline during error correction. VDJ genes were aligned to IMGT germline references, and clonotypes were defined by unique CDR3 amino acid sequence plus V-J genes. Clonal expansion, Shannon diversity and CDR3 relatedness were evaluated with VDJtools (CalcPairwiseDistances, ClusterSamples), while phylogenetic trees were built in CLCbio workbench. Clones with at least 8 unique UMIs were defined as expanded, with this threshold being based on coefficient-of-variation modelling across technical triplicates. In TCRdb, the public reads were trimmed at Q25 with fastp and aligned with MiXCR, with productive beta chains retained. Each entry is one CDR3 protein sequence, shown with its most common DNA and genes. For this entry, the V and J calls and clone size follow TCRdb and not the study's own pipeline. Here the sample has roughly 45,000 distinct CDR3 sequences; roughly 14% occur a single time. The top ten hold roughly 4.5% of the sample.

The source is a male donor with HTLV-1-associated myelopathy (HAM/TSP). Sequenced sample: PBMCs. The sequence is built from TRBV28 and TRBJ1-3; 7 bases in the junction line up with TRBD1. The CDR3 protein is CASSVLLQGSGNTIYF. Here is the DNA: TGTGCCAGCAGTGTTCTTTTACAGGGGTCTGGAAACACCATATATTTT.